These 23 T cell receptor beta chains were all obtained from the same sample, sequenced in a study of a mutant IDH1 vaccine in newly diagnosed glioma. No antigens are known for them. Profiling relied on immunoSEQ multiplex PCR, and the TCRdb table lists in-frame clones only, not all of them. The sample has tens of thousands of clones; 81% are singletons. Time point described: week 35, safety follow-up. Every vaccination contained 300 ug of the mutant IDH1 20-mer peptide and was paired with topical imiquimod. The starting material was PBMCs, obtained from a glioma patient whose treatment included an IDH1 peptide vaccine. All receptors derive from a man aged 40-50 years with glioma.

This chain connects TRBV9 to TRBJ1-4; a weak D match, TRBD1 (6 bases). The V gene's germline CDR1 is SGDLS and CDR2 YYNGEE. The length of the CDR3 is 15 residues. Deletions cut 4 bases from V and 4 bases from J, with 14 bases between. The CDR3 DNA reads TGTGCCAGCAGCCCTAGTGGACAGAGTAATGAAAAACTGTTTTTT. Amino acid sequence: CASSPSGQSNEKLFF.

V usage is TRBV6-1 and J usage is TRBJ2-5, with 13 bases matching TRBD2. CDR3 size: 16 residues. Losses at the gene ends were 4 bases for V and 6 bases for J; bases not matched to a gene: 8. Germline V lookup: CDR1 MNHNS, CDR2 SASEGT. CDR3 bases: TGTGCCAGCAGTGGGTGGACTAGCGGGAGCCGGAAGACCCAGTACTTC. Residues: CASSGWTSGSRKTQYF.

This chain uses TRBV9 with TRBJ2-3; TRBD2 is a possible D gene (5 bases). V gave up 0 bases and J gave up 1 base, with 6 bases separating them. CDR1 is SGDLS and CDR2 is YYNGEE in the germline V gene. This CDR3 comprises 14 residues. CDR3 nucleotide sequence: TGTGCCAGCAGCGTAGTTAGCGGCACAGATACGCAGTATTTT. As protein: CASSVVSGTDTQYF.

CDR3 loop: CASSTGTSLSYEQYF. CDR3 nucleotides: TGTGCCAGCAGCACCGGGACTAGCCTTTCCTACGAGCAGTACTTC. The rearrangement joins TRBV9 to TRBJ2-7, with TRBD2 matching over 9 bases. Germline V CDR1 and CDR2: SGDLS, YYNGEE. V lost 4 bases, J lost 1 base, and 6 bases stayed unmatched. The CDR3 contains 15 residues.

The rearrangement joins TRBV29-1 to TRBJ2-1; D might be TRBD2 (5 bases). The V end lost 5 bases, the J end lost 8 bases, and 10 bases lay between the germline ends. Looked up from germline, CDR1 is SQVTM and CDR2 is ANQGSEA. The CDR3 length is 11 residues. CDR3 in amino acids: CSVRSSYEQFF. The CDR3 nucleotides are TGCAGCGTTCGGTCTAGCTATGAGCAGTTCTTC.

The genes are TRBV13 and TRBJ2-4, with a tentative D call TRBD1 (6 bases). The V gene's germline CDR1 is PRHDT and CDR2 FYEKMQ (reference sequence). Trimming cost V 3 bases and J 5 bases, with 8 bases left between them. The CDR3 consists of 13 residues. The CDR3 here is CASSFRTENIQYF. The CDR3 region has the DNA TGTGCCAGCAGCTTCCGGACAGAAAACATTCAGTACTTC.

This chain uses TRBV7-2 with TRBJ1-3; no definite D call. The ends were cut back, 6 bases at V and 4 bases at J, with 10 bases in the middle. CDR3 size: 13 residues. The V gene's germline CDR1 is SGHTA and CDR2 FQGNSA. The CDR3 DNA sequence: TGTGCCAGCAGTTGGGTGGTCGGAAACACCATATATTTT. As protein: CASSWVVGNTIYF.

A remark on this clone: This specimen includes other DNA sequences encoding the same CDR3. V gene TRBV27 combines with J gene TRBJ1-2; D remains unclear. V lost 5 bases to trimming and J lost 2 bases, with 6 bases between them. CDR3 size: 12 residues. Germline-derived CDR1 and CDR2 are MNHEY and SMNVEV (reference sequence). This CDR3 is CASSRGNYGYTF. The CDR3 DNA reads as TGTGCCAGCAGTAGAGGCAACTATGGCTACACCTTC.

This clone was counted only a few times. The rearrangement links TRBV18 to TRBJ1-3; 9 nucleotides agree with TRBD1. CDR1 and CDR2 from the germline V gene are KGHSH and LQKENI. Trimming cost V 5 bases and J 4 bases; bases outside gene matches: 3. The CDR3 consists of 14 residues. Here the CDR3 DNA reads TGTGCCAGCTCAGCGACAGGGGGAGGAAACACCATATATTTT. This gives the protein CASSATGGGNTIYF. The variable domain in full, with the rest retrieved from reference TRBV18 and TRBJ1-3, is NAGVMQNPRHLVRRRGQEARLRCSPMKGHSHVYWYRQLPEEGLKFMVYLQKENIIDESGMPKERFSAEFPKEGPSILRIQQVVRGDSAAYFCASSATGGGNTIYFGEGSWLTVV.

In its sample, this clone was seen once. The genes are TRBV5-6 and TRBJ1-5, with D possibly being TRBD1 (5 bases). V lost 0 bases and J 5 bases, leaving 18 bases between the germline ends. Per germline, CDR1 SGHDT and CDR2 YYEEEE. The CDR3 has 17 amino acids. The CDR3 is CASSLGQGGGSYQPQHF. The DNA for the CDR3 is TGTGCCAGCAGCTTGGGGCAGGGTGGCGGGAGCTATCAGCCCCAGCATTTT.

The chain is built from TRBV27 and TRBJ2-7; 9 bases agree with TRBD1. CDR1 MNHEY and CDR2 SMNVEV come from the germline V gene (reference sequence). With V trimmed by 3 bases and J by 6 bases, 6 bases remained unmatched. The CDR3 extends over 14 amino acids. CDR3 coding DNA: TGTGCCAGCAGTTTCGGACAGGGGACCGTCGAGCAGTACTTC. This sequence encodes CASSFGQGTVEQYF.

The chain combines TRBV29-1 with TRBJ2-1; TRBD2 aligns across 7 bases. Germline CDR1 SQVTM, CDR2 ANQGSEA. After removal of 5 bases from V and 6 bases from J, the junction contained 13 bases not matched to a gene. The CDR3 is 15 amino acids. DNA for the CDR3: TGCAGCGTTCGTCGGGCGGGGGTTTTTGGCAATGAGCAGTTCTTC. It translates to CSVRRAGVFGNEQFF.

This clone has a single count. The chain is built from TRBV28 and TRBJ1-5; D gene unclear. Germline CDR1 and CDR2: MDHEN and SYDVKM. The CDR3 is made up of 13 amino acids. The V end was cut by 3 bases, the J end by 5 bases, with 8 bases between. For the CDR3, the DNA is TGTGCCAGCAGTTTTCGGGGATATCAGCCCCAGCATTTT. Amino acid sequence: CASSFRGYQPQHF.

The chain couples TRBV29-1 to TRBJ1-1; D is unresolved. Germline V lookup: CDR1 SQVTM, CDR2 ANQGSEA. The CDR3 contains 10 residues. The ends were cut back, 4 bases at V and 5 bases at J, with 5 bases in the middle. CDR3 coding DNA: TGCAGCGTTGCGGGGACTGAAGCTTTCTTT. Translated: CSVAGTEAFF.

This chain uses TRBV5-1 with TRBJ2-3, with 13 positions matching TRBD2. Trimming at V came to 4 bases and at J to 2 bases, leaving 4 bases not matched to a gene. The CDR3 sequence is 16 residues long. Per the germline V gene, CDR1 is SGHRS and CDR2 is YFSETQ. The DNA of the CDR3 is TGCGCCAGCAGCACCGGACTAGCGGGAGACACAGATACGCAGTATTTT. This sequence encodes CASSTGLAGDTDTQYF.

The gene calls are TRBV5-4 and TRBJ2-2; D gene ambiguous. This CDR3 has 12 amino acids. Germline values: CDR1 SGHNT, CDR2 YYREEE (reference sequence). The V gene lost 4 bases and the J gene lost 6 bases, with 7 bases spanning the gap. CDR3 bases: TGTGCCAGCAGCGGTGGGGCCGGGGAGCTGTTTTTT. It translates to CASSGGAGELFF.

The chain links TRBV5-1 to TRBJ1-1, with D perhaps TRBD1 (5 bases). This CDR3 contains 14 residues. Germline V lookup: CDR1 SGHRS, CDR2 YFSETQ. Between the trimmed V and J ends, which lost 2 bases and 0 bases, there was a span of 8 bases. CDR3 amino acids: CASSFGGVNTEAFF. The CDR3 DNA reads TGCGCCAGCAGCTTCGGGGGAGTGAACACTGAAGCTTTCTTT. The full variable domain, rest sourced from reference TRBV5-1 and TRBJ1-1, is KAGVTQTPRYLIKTRGQQVTLSCSPISGHRSVSWYQQTPGQGLQFLFEYFSETQRNKGNFPGRFSGRQFSNSRSEMNVSTLELGDSALYLCASSFGGVNTEAFFGQGTRLTVV.

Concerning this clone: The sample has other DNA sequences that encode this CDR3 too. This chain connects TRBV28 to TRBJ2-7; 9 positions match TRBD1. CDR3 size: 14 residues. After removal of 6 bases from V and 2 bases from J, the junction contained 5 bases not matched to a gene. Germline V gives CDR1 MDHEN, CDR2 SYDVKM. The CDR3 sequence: CASSSGQGTYEQYF. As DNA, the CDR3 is TGTGCCAGCAGCTCGGGACAGGGAACCTACGAGCAGTACTTC.

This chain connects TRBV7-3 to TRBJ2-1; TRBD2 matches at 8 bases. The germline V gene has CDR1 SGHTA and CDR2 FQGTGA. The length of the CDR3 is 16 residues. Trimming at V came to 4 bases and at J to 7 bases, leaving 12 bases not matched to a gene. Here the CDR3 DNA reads TGTGCCAGCAGCTCCCGGCGGGCGGGAGGTTTGAATGAGCAGTTCTTC. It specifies CASSSRRAGGLNEQFF.

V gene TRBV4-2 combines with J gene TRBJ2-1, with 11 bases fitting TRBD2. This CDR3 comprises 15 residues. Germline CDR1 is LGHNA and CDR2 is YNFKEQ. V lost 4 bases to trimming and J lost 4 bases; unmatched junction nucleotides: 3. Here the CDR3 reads CASSRGTSGYNEQFF. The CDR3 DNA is TGTGCCAGCAGCCGAGGGACTAGCGGATACAATGAGCAGTTCTTC.

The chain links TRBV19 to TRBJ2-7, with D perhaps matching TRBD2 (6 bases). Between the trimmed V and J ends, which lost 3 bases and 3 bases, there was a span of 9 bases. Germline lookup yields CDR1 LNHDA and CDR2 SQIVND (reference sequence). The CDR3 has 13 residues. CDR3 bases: TGTGCCAGTAGTATCACGGGGGTCTACGAGCAGTACTTC. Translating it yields CASSITGVYEQYF. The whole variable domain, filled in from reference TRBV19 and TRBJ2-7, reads DGGITQSPKYLFRKEGQNVTLSCEQNLNHDAMYWYRQDPGQGLRLIYYSQIVNDFQKGDIAEGYSVSREKKESFPLTVTSAQKNPTAFYLCASSITGVYEQYFGPGTRLTVT.

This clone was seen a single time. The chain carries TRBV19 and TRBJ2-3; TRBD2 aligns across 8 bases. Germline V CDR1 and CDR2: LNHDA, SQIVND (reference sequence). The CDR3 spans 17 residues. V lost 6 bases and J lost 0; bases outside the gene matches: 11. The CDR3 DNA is TGTGCCAGTAGGAGCCGAGCGGGGGCAACTAGCACAGATACGCAGTATTTT. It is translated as CASRSRAGATSTDTQYF.

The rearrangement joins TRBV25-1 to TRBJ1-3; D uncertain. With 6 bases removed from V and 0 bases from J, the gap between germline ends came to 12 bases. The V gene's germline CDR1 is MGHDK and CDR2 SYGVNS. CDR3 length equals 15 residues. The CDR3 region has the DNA TGTGCCAGCAGCGATGGACCGAACTCTGGAAACACCATATATTTT. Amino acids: CASSDGPNSGNTIYF.